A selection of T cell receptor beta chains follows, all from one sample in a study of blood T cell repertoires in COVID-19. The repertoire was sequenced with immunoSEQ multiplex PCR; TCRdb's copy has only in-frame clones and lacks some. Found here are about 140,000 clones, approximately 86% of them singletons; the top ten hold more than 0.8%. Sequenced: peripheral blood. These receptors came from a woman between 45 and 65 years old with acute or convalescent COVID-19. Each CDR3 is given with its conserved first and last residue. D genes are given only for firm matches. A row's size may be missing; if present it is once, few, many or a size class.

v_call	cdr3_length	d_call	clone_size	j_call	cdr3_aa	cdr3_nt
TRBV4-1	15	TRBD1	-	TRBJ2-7	CASSLGQGKTYEQYF	TGCGCCAGCAGCCTCGGACAGGGCAAGACCTACGAGCAGTACTTC
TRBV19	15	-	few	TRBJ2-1	CASSEGLRVYNEQFF	TGTGCCAGTAGTGAAGGACTACGGGTCTACAATGAGCAGTTCTTC
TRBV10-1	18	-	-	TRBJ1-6	CASSEPGIRPPYNSPLHF	TGCGCCAGCAGTGAACCGGGGATTAGACCACCCTATAATTCACCCCTCCACTTT
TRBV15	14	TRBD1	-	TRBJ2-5	CAITTGQPEETQYF	TGTGCCATCACGACGGGACAGCCTGAAGAGACCCAGTACTTC
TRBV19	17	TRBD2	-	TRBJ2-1	CASSLRLARPPYNEQFF	TGTGCCAGTAGTCTAAGACTAGCGAGACCTCCCTACAATGAGCAGTTCTTC
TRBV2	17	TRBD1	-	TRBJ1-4	CASRTGTGGLSEEKLFF	TGTGCCAGCAGGACCGGGACAGGGGGCCTGTCGGAGGAAAAACTGTTTTTT
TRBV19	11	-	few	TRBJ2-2	CASTDTGELFF	TGTGCCAGTACCGACACCGGGGAGCTGTTTTTT
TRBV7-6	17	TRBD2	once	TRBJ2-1	CASSLASGLAGGHEQFF	TGTGCCAGCAGCTTAGCCTCAGGGCTAGCGGGAGGGCATGAGCAGTTCTTC
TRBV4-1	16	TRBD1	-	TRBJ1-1	CASSPISGGEDTEAFF	TGCGCCAGCAGCCCTATTTCAGGGGGCGAGGACACTGAAGCTTTCTTT
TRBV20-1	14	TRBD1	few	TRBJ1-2	CSASYRTGVYGYTF	TGCAGTGCTAGTTACAGGACAGGGGTCTATGGCTACACCTTC
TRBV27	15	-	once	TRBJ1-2	CASSLSAGAPVGYTF	TGTGCCAGCAGTTTATCGGCAGGGGCGCCTGTTGGCTACACCTTC
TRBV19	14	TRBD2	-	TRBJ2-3	CASIQTSGGTTQYF	TGTGCCAGTATTCAAACTAGCGGGGGAACTACGCAGTATTTT
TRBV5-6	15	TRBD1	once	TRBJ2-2	CASSSGTGRTGELFF	TGTGCCAGCAGTTCCGGGACAGGGCGGACCGGGGAGCTGTTTTTT
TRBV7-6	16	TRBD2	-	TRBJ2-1	CASSLRLAGAYNEQFF	TGTGCCAGCAGCCTGCGGCTAGCGGGGGCTTACAATGAGCAGTTCTTC
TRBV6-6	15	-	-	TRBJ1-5	CASSSPGSGNQPQHF	TGTGCCAGCAGTTCACCAGGGTCGGGCAATCAGCCCCAGCATTTT
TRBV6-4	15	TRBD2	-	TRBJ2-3	CASSDTVGGTDTQYF	TGTGCCAGCAGTGACACGGTGGGAGGGACAGATACGCAGTATTTT
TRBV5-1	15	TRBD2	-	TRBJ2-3	CASSLASGGEDTQYF	TGCGCCAGCAGCTTGGCTAGCGGGGGTGAGGATACGCAGTATTTT
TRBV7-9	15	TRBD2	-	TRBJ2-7	CASSALAGSSYEQYF	TGTGCCAGCAGCGCCCTAGCGGGGAGCTCCTACGAGCAGTACTTC
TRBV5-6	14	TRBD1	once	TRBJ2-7	CASSSGQGSYEQYF	TGTGCCAGCAGCTCAGGACAGGGAAGCTACGAGCAGTACTTC
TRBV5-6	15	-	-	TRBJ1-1	CASSFEGGLDTEAFF	TGTGCCAGCAGCTTTGAGGGGGGGCTGGACACTGAAGCTTTCTTT
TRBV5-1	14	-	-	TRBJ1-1	CASSLDILNAEAFF	TGCGCCAGCAGCTTGGACATCCTTAACGCTGAAGCTTTCTTT
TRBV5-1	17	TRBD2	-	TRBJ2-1	CASSLVPLAGYYNEQFF	TGCGCCAGCAGCTTGGTACCTCTAGCGGGATACTACAATGAGCAGTTCTTC
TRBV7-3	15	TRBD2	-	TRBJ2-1	CASSSSGDRYNEQFF	TGTGCCAGCAGCTCTAGCGGGGACCGCTACAATGAGCAGTTCTTC
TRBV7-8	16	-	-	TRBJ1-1	CASSSPGREINTEAFF	TGTGCCAGCAGCTCCCCCGGGAGGGAGATAAACACTGAAGCTTTCTTT
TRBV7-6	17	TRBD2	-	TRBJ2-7	CASSFVTGTSGSYEQYF	TGTGCCAGCAGCTTTGTTACCGGGACTAGCGGCTCCTACGAGCAGTACTTC
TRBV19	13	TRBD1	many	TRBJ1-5	CASSGDRGRSQHF	TGTGCCAGTAGTGGAGACAGGGGTAGGTCCCAGCATTTT
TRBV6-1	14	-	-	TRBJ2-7	CASSDRRGSYEQYF	TGTGCCAGCAGTGATCGGCGGGGCTCCTACGAGCAGTACTTC
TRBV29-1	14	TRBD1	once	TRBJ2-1	CSVADRASYNEQFF	TGCAGCGTTGCAGACAGGGCCTCCTACAATGAGCAGTTCTTC
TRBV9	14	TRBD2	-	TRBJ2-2	CASSVERETGELFF	TGTGCCAGCAGCGTAGAGCGGGAGACCGGGGAGCTGTTTTTT
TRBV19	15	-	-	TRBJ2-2	CASNQQQGLAGELFF	TGTGCCAGTAATCAACAGCAGGGGTTGGCCGGGGAGCTGTTTTTT
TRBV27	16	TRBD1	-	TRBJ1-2	CASSSPGTGPNYGYTF	TGTGCCAGCAGCAGTCCAGGGACAGGGCCGAACTATGGCTACACCTTC
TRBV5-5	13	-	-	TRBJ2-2	CASSLTSTGELFF	TGTGCCAGCAGCTTGACCAGCACCGGGGAGCTGTTTTTT
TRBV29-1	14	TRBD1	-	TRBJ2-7	CSVGGGTGVYEQYF	TGCAGCGTTGGTGGTGGGACAGGGGTCTACGAGCAGTACTTC
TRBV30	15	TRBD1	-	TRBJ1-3	CAWSAGQSSGNTIYF	TGTGCCTGGAGTGCGGGACAGTCCTCTGGAAACACCATATATTTT
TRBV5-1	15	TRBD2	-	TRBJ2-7	CASSLTSGRVYEQYF	TGCGCCAGCAGCTTGACTAGCGGGAGGGTCTACGAGCAGTACTTC